The 9 T cell receptor beta chains below were found in one sample sequenced in a study of CD8 T cells in ankylosing spondylitis. Whole-study results and caveats: Apparently characteristic of ankylosing spondylitis blood was a TCR beta motif (roughly eight highly homologous variants).

One entry per CDR3 protein results from TCRdb running MiXCR on the 5' RACE reads. Among about 840,000 distinct CDR3 sequences listed, around 11% were seen once. The antigens these receptors bind are not known. Material: blood, either unsorted or a sorted T cell fraction (not recorded which). All receptors derive from a male donor with ankylosing spondylitis.

The rearrangement links TRBV20-1 to TRBJ2-1; possible D gene TRBD2, 5 bases. CDR1 and CDR2 from the germline V gene are DFQATT and SNEGSKA (reference sequence). This CDR3 has 15 residues. Trimming shortened V by 0 bases and J by 0 bases, and 9 bases separated the two germline ends. This CDR3 is CSARDMAGSYNEQFF. The CDR3 DNA sequence: TGCAGTGCTAGAGATATGGCGGGCTCCTACAATGAGCAGTTCTTC.

This clonotype was observed at least ten times. This chain links TRBV7-2 with TRBJ2-7; possible D gene TRBD2, 6 bases. CDR1 is SGHTA and CDR2 is FQGNSA in the germline V gene. CDR3 length: 16 residues. V lost 5 bases, J lost 0 bases, and 17 bases lay in between. As DNA, the CDR3 is TGTGCCAGCAGCGCCTCTTCTAGCGTCTACTCCTACGAGCAGTACTTC. Encoded protein: CASSASSSVYSYEQYF.

The gene calls are TRBV6-5 and TRBJ1-1; 8 positions match TRBD1. The CDR3 consists of 17 residues. The V gene end was trimmed by 0 bases and the J gene end by 2 bases; junction bases not matched to a gene: 8. The V gene's germline CDR1 is MNHEY and CDR2 SVGAGI. CDR3 nucleotides: TGTGCCAGCAGTTACTCGGCAGGGGGCATGGTCAACACTGAAGCTTTCTTT. Its protein is CASSYSAGGMVNTEAFF.

This clonotype was counted a few times. The chain couples TRBV20-1 to TRBJ2-2; 7 bases fit TRBD1. The CDR3 is 14 residues long. The junction had 8 bases not matched to a gene; V was cut back by 5 bases and J by 5 bases. Per the germline V gene, CDR1 is DFQATT and CDR2 is SNEGSKA (reference sequence). This CDR3 is CSAPGTAGTGELFF. Here the CDR3 DNA reads TGCAGTGCTCCTGGGACAGCAGGAACCGGGGAGCTGTTTTTT.

This clonotype has just a few counts. The chain links TRBV6-2 or TRBV6-3 to TRBJ1-4, with D hard to call. The CDR3 covers 14 residues. CDR1 is MNHEY and CDR2 is SVGEGT in the germline V gene. Trimming took 7 bases from V and 4 from J, leaving 13 bases between them. Here the CDR3 reads CASTHRRGNEKLFF. The CDR3 DNA follows: TGTGCCAGCACCCACCGGCGGGGTAATGAAAAACTGTTTTTT.

V gene TRBV5-1 combines with J gene TRBJ2-5; perhaps TRBD2 as D (5 bases). CDR1 SGHRS and CDR2 YFSETQ come from the germline V gene. V lost 4 bases and J 5 bases, leaving 18 bases between the germline ends. This CDR3 is built from 15 residues. CDR3 in DNA: TGCGCCAGCAGCCCCGGGCAGCCTGGGGAGGAGACCCAGTACTTC. This sequence encodes CASSPGQPGEETQYF.

The chain joins TRBV15 to TRBJ2-7; D tentatively reads TRBD1 or TRBD2 (5 bases each). Trimming took off 3 bases at V and 0 bases at J, with 12 bases between the two ends. The CDR3 sequence is 15 residues long. The V gene's germline CDR1 is LNHNV and CDR2 YYDKDF (reference sequence). The CDR3 coding sequence is TGTGCCACCAGCAGGGGACGGGCGAGCTCCTACGAGCAGTACTTC. Protein sequence: CATSRGRASSYEQYF.

The table lists this clonotype with a few counts. This sequence joins TRBV28 and TRBJ1-1, with 7 bases fitting TRBD1. J was trimmed by 0 bases and V by 5 bases; bases with no gene match: 9. The germline CDR1 and CDR2 sequences are MDHEN and SYDVKM. This CDR3 region has 16 residues. Here the CDR3 DNA reads TGTGCCAGCAGTCCCCGACAGGGAATCATGAACACTGAAGCTTTCTTT. Its protein is CASSPRQGIMNTEAFF.

This clonotype was counted between two and nine times. CDR3: CASSWSGTVTHEQYF. The CDR3 nucleotides are TGTGCCAGCAGCTGGTCCGGGACTGTTACCCACGAGCAGTACTTC. The chain joins TRBV7-9 to TRBJ2-7; a weak D match, TRBD2 (6 bases). Trimming took 4 bases from V and 5 from J, leaving 18 bases between them. The germline V gene encodes CDR1 SEHNR and CDR2 FQNEAQ (reference sequence). CDR3 size: 15 residues.